The clone carrying this T cell receptor (beta chain) has just a few counts. Unique molecular identifiers were used to barcode this TCRbeta library. Each CDR3 protein is one row after TCRdb ran MiXCR on the PCR reads. The sample has some 490,000 distinct CDR3 sequences, roughly an eighth seen once. These data are taken from a study of T-cell reconstitution after alpha-beta-depleted transplantation in children. V was pared by 1 base and J by 2 bases, with 12 bases between. This CDR3 region has 15 residues. Germline loops: CDR1 SEHNR, CDR2 FQNEAQ (reference sequence). V gene TRBV7-9 combines with J gene TRBJ2-7; D may correspond to TRBD1 or TRBD2 (6 bases each). The sequencing used PBMCs from the stem cell graft donor, collected from the stem cell graft. The receptor was isolated from a human donor who donated a stem cell graft to a child with combined immunodeficiency. This CDR3 reads CASSLVGGPPYEQYF. DNA of the CDR3: TGTGCCAGCAGCTTAGTCGGGGGCCCTCCCTACGAGCAGTACTTC. Full variable domain (outside the CDR3, taken from reference TRBV7-9 and TRBJ2-7): DTGVSQNPRHKITKRGQNVTFRCDPISEHNRLYWYRQTLGQGPEFLTYFQNEAQLEKSRLLSDRFSAERPKGSFSTLEIQRTEQGDSAMYLCASSLVGGPPYEQYFGPGTRLTVT.